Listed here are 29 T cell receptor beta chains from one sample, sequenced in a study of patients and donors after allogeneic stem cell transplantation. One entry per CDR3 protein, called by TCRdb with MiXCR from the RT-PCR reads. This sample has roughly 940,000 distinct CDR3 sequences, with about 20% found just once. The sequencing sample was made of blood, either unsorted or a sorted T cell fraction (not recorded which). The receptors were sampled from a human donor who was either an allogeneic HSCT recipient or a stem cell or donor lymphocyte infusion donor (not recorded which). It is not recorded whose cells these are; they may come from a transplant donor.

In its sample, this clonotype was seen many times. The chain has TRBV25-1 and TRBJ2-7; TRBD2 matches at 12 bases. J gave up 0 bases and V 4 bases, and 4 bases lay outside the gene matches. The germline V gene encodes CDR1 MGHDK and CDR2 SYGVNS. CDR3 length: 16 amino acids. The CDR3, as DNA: TGTGCCAGCAGTGTAAGACTAGCGGGAGTCTCCTACGAGCAGTACTTC. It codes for CASSVRLAGVSYEQYF.

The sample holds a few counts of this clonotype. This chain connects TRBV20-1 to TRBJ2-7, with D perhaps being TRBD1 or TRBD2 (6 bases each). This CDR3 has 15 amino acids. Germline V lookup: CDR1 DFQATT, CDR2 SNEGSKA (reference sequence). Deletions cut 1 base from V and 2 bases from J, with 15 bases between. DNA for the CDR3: TGCAGTGCTAGAGGCGGGACATACAACACCTACGAGCAGTACTTC. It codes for CSARGGTYNTYEQYF.

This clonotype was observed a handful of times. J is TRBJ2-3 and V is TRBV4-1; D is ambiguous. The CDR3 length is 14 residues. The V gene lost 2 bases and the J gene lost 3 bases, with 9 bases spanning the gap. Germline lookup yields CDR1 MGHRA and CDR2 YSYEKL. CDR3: CASSQWLGTDTQYF. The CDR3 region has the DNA TGCGCCAGCAGCCAATGGCTAGGTACAGATACGCAGTATTTT.

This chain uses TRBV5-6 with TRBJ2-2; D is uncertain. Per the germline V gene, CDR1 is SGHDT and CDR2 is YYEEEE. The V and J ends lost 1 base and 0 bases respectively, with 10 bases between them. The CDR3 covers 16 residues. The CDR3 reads CASSLRRISNTGELFF. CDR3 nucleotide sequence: TGTGCCAGCAGCTTGCGAAGGATATCGAACACCGGGGAGCTGTTTTTT.

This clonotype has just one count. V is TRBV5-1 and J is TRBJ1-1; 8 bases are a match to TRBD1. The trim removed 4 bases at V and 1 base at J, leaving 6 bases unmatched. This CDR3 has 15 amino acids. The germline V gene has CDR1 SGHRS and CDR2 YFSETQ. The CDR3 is CASSPPGQENTEAFF. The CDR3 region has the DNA TGCGCCAGCAGCCCCCCGGGACAGGAGAACACTGAAGCTTTCTTT. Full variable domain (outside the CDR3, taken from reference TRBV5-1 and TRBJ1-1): KAGVTQTPRYLIKTRGQQVTLSCSPISGHRSVSWYQQTPGQGLQFLFEYFSETQRNKGNFPGRFSGRQFSNSRSEMNVSTLELGDSALYLCASSPPGQENTEAFFGQGTRLTVV.

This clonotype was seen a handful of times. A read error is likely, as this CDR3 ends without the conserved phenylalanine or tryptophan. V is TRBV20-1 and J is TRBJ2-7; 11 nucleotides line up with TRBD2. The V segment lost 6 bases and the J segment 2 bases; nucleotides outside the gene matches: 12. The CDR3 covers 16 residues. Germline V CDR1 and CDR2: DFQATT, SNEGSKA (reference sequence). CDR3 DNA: TGCAGTGCGTCCGGGACTAGCGGACTTTCACCCTACGAGCAGTACCTC. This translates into CSASGTSGLSPYEQYL.

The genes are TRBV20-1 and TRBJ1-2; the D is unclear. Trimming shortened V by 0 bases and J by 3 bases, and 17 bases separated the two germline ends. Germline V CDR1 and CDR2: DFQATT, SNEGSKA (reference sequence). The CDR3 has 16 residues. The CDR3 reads CSARDDGVAVHYGYTF. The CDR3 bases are TGCAGTGCTAGAGATGATGGGGTCGCAGTACACTATGGCTACACCTTC.

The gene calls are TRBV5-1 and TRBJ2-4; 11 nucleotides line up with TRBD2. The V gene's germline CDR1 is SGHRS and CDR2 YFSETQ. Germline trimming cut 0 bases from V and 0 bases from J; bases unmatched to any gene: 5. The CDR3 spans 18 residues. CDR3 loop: CASSLGLAGKGAKNIQYF. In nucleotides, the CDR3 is TGCGCCAGCAGCTTGGGACTAGCGGGAAAGGGAGCCAAAAACATTCAGTACTTC.

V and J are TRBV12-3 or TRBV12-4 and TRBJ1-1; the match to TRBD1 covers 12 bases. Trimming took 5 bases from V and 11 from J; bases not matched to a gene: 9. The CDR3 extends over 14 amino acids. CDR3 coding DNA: TGTGCCAGCAGTCCCCGGGACAGGGGGCGATGGGCTTTCTTT. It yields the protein CASSPRDRGRWAFF.

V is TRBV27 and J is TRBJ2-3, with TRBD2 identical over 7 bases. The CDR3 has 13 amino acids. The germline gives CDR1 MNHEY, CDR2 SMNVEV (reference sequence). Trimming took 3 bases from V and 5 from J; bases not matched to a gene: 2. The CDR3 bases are TGTGCCAGCAGTTTTGGGAGGGAAGATACGCAGTATTTT. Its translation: CASSFGREDTQYF.

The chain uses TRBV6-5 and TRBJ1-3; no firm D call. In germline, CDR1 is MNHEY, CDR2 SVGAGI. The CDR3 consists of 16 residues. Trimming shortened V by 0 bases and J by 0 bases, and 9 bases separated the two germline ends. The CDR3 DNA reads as TGTGCCAGCAGTTACTCGGTTAAGCCCTCTGGAAACACCATATATTTT. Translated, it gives CASSYSVKPSGNTIYF.

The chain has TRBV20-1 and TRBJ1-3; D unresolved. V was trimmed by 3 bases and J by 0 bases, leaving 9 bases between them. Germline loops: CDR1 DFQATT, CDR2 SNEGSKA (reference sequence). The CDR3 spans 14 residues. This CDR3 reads CSASGQDSGNTIYF. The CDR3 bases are TGCAGTGCTAGTGGCCAGGACTCTGGAAACACCATATATTTT.

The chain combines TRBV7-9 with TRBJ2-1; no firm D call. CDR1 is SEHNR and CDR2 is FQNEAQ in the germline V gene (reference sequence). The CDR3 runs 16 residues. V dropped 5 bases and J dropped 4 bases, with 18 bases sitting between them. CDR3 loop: CASSLQAQHLYNEQFF. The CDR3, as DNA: TGTGCCAGCAGCCTCCAGGCGCAGCACCTATACAATGAGCAGTTCTTC. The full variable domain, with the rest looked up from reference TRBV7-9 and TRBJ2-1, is DTGVSQNPRHKITKRGQNVTFRCDPISEHNRLYWYRQTLGQGPEFLTYFQNEAQLEKSRLLSDRFSAERPKGSFSTLEIQRTEQGDSAMYLCASSLQAQHLYNEQFFGPGTRLTVL.

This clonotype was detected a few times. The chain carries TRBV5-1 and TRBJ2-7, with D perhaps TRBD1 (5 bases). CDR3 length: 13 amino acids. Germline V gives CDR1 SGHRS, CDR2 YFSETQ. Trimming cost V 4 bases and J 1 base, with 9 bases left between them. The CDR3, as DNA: TGCGCCAGCAGCAGGGGCCCTTCCTACGAGCAGTACTTC. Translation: CASSRGPSYEQYF.

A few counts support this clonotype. The CDR3, as DNA: TGTGCCAGCAACGCTCCGAACAGGGTCCAAGCTTTCTTT. This gives the protein CASNAPNRVQAFF. The chain uses TRBV7-9 and TRBJ1-1; D might be TRBD1 (6 bases). Germline loops: CDR1 SEHNR, CDR2 FQNEAQ (reference sequence). The CDR3 runs to 13 residues. Trimming removed 7 bases at V and 9 bases at J, with 18 bases between.

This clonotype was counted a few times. In DNA form, the CDR3 reads TGTGCCAGCAGCCTAACAGGGGGCTACTATGAGCAGTACTTC. It encodes CASSLTGGYYEQYF. This chain links TRBV9 with TRBJ2-7, with 9 bases aligning to TRBD1. From germline, CDR1 is SGDLS and CDR2 YYNGEE. The CDR3 is made up of 14 amino acids. V lost 4 bases to trimming and J lost 7 bases; unmatched junction nucleotides: 9.

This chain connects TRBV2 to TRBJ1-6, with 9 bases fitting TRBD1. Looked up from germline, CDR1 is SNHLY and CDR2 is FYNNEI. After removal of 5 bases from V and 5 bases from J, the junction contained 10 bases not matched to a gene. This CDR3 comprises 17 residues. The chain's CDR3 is CASSISGQGWDNSPLHF. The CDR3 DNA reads TGTGCCAGCAGTATATCGGGACAGGGATGGGATAATTCACCCCTCCACTTT.

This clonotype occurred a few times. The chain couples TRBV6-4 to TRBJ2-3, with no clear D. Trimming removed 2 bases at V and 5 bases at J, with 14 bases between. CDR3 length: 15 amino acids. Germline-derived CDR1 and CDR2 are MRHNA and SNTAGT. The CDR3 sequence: CASSDPRNGIDTQYF. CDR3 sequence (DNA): TGTGCCAGCAGTGACCCCCGAAACGGTATAGATACGCAGTATTTT.

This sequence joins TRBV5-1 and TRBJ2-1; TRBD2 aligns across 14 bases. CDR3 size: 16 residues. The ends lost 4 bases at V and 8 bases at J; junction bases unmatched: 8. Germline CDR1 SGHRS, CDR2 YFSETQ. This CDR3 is CASSRRLAGGRDEQFF. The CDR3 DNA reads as TGCGCCAGCAGCCGGCGACTAGCGGGAGGGAGGGATGAGCAGTTCTTC.

For the CDR3, the DNA is TGCAGTGCTAGAGATATGCGGGACCCGAACACCGGGGAGCTGTTTTTT. Protein: CSARDMRDPNTGELFF. This rearrangement joins TRBV20-1 to TRBJ2-2; maybe TRBD2 (6 bases). This CDR3 comprises 16 residues. Between the trimmed V and J ends, which lost 0 bases and 0 bases, there was a span of 11 bases. CDR1 and CDR2 (germline): DFQATT, SNEGSKA (reference sequence).

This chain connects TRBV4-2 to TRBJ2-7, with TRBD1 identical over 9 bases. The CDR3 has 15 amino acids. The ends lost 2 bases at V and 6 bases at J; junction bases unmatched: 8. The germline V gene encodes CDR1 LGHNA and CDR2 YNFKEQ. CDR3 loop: CASSQLGQGLGEQYF. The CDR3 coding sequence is TGTGCCAGCAGCCAATTGGGACAGGGTCTGGGCGAGCAGTACTTC.

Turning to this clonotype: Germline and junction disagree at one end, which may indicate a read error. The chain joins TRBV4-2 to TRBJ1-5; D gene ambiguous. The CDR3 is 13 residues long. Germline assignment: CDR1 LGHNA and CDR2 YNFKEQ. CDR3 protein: CASSHTGYQPHHF. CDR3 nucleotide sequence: TGTGCCAGCAGCCACACGGGTTATCAGCCCCACCATTTT.

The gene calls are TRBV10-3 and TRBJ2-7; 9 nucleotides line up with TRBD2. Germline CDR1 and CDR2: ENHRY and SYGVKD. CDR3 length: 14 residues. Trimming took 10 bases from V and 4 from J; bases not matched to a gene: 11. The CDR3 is CATRREGGPYEQYF. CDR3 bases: TGTGCCACCCGGCGGGAGGGGGGACCATACGAGCAGTACTTC.

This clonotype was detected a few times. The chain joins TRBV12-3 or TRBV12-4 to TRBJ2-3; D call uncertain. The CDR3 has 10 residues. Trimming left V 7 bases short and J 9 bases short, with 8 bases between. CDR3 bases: TGTGCCAGCATGGGGTCGACGCAGTATTTT. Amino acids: CASMGSTQYF.

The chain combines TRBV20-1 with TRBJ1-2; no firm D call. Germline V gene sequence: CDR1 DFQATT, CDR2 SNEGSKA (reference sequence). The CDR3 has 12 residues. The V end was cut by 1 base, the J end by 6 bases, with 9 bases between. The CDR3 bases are TGCAGTGCTAGAGGTTATTCTCATGGCTACACCTTC. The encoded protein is CSARGYSHGYTF.

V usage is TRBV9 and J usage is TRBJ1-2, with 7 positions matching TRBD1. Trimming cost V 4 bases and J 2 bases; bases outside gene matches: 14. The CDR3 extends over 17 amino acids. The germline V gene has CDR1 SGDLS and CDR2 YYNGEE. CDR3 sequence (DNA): TGTGCCAGCAGCCGCGCCCAGGGGGGGGTTTTAAACTATGGCTACACCTTC. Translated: CASSRAQGGVLNYGYTF.

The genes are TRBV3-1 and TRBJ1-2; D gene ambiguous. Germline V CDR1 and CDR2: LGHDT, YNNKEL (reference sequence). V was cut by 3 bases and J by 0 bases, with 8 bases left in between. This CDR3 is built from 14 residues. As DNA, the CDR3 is TGTGCCAGCAGCCAGATAAGGGCTAACTATGGCTACACCTTC. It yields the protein CASSQIRANYGYTF. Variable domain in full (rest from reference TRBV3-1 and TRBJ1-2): DTAVSQTPKYLVTQMGNDKSIKCEQNLGHDTMYWYKQDSKKFLKIMFSYNNKELIINETVPNRFSPKSPDKAHLNLHINSLELGDSAVYFCASSQIRANYGYTFGSGTRLTVV.

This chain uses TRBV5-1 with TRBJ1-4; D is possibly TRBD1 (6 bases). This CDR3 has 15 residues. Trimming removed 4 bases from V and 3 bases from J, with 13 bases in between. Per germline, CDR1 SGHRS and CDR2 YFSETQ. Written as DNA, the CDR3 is TGCGCCAGCAGCCCTCGGACAGCCGCTAATGAAAAACTGTTTTTT. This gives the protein CASSPRTAANEKLFF. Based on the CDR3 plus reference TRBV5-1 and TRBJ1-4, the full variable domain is KAGVTQTPRYLIKTRGQQVTLSCSPISGHRSVSWYQQTPGQGLQFLFEYFSETQRNKGNFPGRFSGRQFSNSRSEMNVSTLELGDSALYLCASSPRTAANEKLFFGSGTQLSVL.

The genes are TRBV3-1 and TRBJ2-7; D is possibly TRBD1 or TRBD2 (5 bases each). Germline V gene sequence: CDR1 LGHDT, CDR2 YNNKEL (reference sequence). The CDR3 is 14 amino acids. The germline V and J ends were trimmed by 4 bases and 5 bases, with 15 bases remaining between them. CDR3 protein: CASSRGRTWNEQYF. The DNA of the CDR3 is TGTGCCAGCAGCCGGGGACGGACTTGGAACGAGCAGTACTTC.